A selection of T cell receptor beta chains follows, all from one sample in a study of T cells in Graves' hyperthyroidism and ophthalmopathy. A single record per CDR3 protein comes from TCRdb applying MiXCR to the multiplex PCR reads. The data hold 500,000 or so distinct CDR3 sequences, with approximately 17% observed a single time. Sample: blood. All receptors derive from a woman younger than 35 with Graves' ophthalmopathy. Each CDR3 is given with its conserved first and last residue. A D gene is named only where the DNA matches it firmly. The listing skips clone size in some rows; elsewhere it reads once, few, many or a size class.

CDR3aa: CGVEDRGGILGTQYF; CDR3nt: TGCGGCGTTGAGGACAGGGGAGGGATTTTGGGGACCCAGTACTTC; v_gene: TRBV29-1; d_gene: TRBD1; j_gene: TRBJ2-5; abundance: NA
CDR3aa: CSARVPSGRNTGELFF; CDR3nt: TGCAGTGCTAGGGTCCCTAGCGGGAGGAACACCGGGGAGCTGTTTTTT; v_gene: TRBV20-1; d_gene: TRBD2; j_gene: TRBJ2-2; abundance: NA
CDR3aa: CASSQEPLNSELFF; CDR3nt: TGCGCCAGCAGCCAAGAACCTTTAAATTCGGAACTGTTTTTT; v_gene: TRBV4-1; d_gene: NA; j_gene: TRBJ1-4; abundance: NA
CDR3aa: CASSAGGWAQYF; CDR3nt: TGTGCCAGCAGCGCCGGAGGGTGGGCCCAGTACTTC; v_gene: TRBV28; d_gene: NA; j_gene: TRBJ2-5; abundance: many
CDR3aa: CASSLRQGRNTQYF; CDR3nt: TGTGCCAGCAGCTTACGACAGGGTAGAAATACGCAGTATTTT; v_gene: TRBV5-4; d_gene: TRBD1; j_gene: TRBJ2-3; abundance: NA
CDR3aa: CASSLPSGSLQTQYF; CDR3nt: TGTGCCAGCAGTTTGCCTAGCGGGAGTCTACAGACCCAGTACTTC; v_gene: TRBV28; d_gene: TRBD2; j_gene: TRBJ2-5; abundance: NA
CDR3aa: CSAVGLAGVHEQFF; CDR3nt: TGCAGCGCTGTGGGACTAGCGGGAGTACATGAGCAGTTCTTC; v_gene: TRBV29-1; d_gene: TRBD2; j_gene: TRBJ2-1; abundance: NA
CDR3aa: CASSVFPGTAALDEQFF; CDR3nt: TGTGCCAGCAGCGTATTCCCTGGGACCGCTGCTCTCGATGAGCAGTTCTTC; v_gene: TRBV28; d_gene: NA; j_gene: TRBJ2-1; abundance: many
CDR3aa: CATHPGLAGYNEQFF; CDR3nt: TGTGCCACACATCCGGGACTAGCGGGGTACAATGAGCAGTTCTTC; v_gene: TRBV28; d_gene: TRBD2; j_gene: TRBJ2-1; abundance: many
CDR3aa: CASSLADWSTEAFF; CDR3nt: TGTGCCAGCAGTTTAGCTGATTGGAGCACTGAAGCTTTCTTT; v_gene: TRBV28; d_gene: NA; j_gene: TRBJ1-1; abundance: NA
CDR3aa: CASSHEGTGAYEQYF; CDR3nt: TGTGCCAGCAGCCATGAGGGAACAGGGGCCTACGAGCAGTACTTC; v_gene: TRBV7-9; d_gene: TRBD1; j_gene: TRBJ2-7; abundance: many
CDR3aa: CASTSTSGGLGAQYF; CDR3nt: TGTGCCAGCACCTCGACTAGCGGGGGCCTGGGGGCCCAGTACTTC; v_gene: TRBV6-1; d_gene: TRBD2; j_gene: TRBJ2-5; abundance: many
CDR3aa: CATSRQKTGPPTDTQYF; CDR3nt: TGTGCCACCAGCAGACAAAAGACAGGACCCCCCACAGATACGCAGTATTTT; v_gene: TRBV15; d_gene: NA; j_gene: TRBJ2-3; abundance: few
CDR3aa: CASSWDSGELFF; CDR3nt: TGTGCCAGCAGTTGGGACAGCGGGGAGCTGTTTTTT; v_gene: TRBV12-3/TRBV12-4; d_gene: TRBD1; j_gene: TRBJ2-2; abundance: few
CDR3aa: CATFDGHNEKLFF; CDR3nt: TGTGCTACCTTCGACGGCCATAATGAAAAACTGTTTTTT; v_gene: TRBV28; d_gene: NA; j_gene: TRBJ1-4; abundance: many
CDR3aa: CASSLIRYEQYF; CDR3nt: TGTGCCAGCAGCTTAATCCGATACGAGCAGTACTTC; v_gene: TRBV5-5; d_gene: NA; j_gene: TRBJ2-7; abundance: few
CDR3aa: CASRPPRWGNTIYF; CDR3nt: TGTGCCAGCAGACCTCCTCGGTGGGGAAACACCATATATTTT; v_gene: TRBV12-3/TRBV12-4; d_gene: NA; j_gene: TRBJ1-3; abundance: many
CDR3aa: CSVAATSGGVGELFF; CDR3nt: TGCAGCGTTGCGGCTACTAGCGGGGGTGTCGGGGAGCTGTTTTTT; v_gene: TRBV29-1; d_gene: TRBD2; j_gene: TRBJ2-2; abundance: few
CDR3aa: CASSLAGFSNQPQHF; CDR3nt: TGTGCCAGCAGCTTAGCGGGGTTTAGCAATCAGCCCCAGCATTTT; v_gene: TRBV7-2; d_gene: NA; j_gene: TRBJ1-5; abundance: few
CDR3aa: CASSYVRGLYEQYF; CDR3nt: TGTGCCAGCAGTTATGTTCGGGGGCTCTACGAGCAGTACTTC; v_gene: TRBV28; d_gene: NA; j_gene: TRBJ2-7; abundance: many
CDR3aa: CASSLEGTVNIQYF; CDR3nt: TGTGCCAGCAGCTTGGAGGGGACAGTAAACATTCAGTACTTC; v_gene: TRBV13; d_gene: NA; j_gene: TRBJ2-4; abundance: NA
CDR3aa: CASSQEGESTDTQYF; CDR3nt: TGCGCCAGCAGCCAAGAAGGGGAGAGCACAGATACGCAGTATTTT; v_gene: TRBV4-3; d_gene: NA; j_gene: TRBJ2-3; abundance: few
CDR3aa: CASSRTARTEQYF; CDR3nt: TGTGCCAGCAGCAGAACGGCCCGAACCGAGCAGTACTTC; v_gene: TRBV3-1; d_gene: NA; j_gene: TRBJ2-7; abundance: many
CDR3aa: CASSDKSAGNTGELFF; CDR3nt: TGTGCCAGCAGTGATAAGTCGGCCGGGAACACCGGGGAGCTGTTTTTT; v_gene: TRBV24-1; d_gene: NA; j_gene: TRBJ2-2; abundance: NA
CDR3aa: CASSSRGQLYGYTF; CDR3nt: TGTGCCAGCAGTTCCCGTGGACAGCTATATGGCTACACCTTC; v_gene: TRBV27; d_gene: NA; j_gene: TRBJ1-2; abundance: few
CDR3aa: CSVESGYNEQFF; CDR3nt: TGCAGCGTTGAATCAGGGTACAATGAGCAGTTCTTC; v_gene: TRBV29-1; d_gene: NA; j_gene: TRBJ2-1; abundance: few
CDR3aa: CASSGSGLAGGAYNEQFF; CDR3nt: TGTGCCAGCAGTGGATCGGGACTAGCGGGAGGGGCCTACAATGAGCAGTTCTTC; v_gene: TRBV6-1; d_gene: TRBD2; j_gene: TRBJ2-1; abundance: many
CDR3aa: CSARDFSLNYGYTF; CDR3nt: TGCAGTGCTAGAGATTTCAGCTTAAACTATGGCTACACCTTC; v_gene: TRBV20-1; d_gene: NA; j_gene: TRBJ1-2; abundance: many
CDR3aa: CASSLVRASGGDVQFF; CDR3nt: TGCGCCAGCAGCTTGGTGAGGGCTAGCGGGGGAGACGTCCAGTTCTTC; v_gene: TRBV5-1; d_gene: TRBD2; j_gene: TRBJ2-1; abundance: many
CDR3aa: CASSLLVNYEQYF; CDR3nt: TGTGCCAGCTCACTTTTGGTGAACTACGAGCAGTACTTC; v_gene: TRBV18; d_gene: NA; j_gene: TRBJ2-7; abundance: many
CDR3aa: CASSLTGSQDGYTF; CDR3nt: TGTGCCAGCAGCTTAACAGGGAGTCAGGATGGCTACACCTTC; v_gene: TRBV7-9; d_gene: NA; j_gene: TRBJ1-2; abundance: many
CDR3aa: CASSQEGLAGYTF; CDR3nt: TGCGCCAGCAGCCAAGAGGGCCTGGCGGGCTACACCTTC; v_gene: TRBV4-1; d_gene: NA; j_gene: TRBJ1-2; abundance: NA
CDR3aa: CASSLAPTDRDSTDTQYF; CDR3nt: TGCGCCAGCAGCTTGGCCCCTACGGACAGGGACTCCACAGATACGCAGTATTTT; v_gene: TRBV5-1; d_gene: TRBD1; j_gene: TRBJ2-3; abundance: many
CDR3aa: CSVEDAGRGNYGYTF; CDR3nt: TGCAGCGTTGAAGATGCTGGCAGGGGGAACTATGGCTACACCTTC; v_gene: TRBV29-1; d_gene: TRBD1; j_gene: TRBJ1-2; abundance: many
CDR3aa: CASSPGGLNTEAFF; CDR3nt: TGTGCCAGCAGTCCAGGGGGATTGAACACTGAAGCTTTCTTT; v_gene: TRBV2; d_gene: TRBD1; j_gene: TRBJ1-1; abundance: many
CDR3aa: CASSRQGPNTEAFF; CDR3nt: TGTGCCAGTAGCAGACAGGGCCCGAACACTGAAGCTTTCTTT; v_gene: TRBV19; d_gene: TRBD1; j_gene: TRBJ1-1; abundance: many
CDR3aa: CASSEVRQLGYSNQPQHF; CDR3nt: TGTGCCAGCAGTGAAGTTAGACAGCTTGGGTATAGCAATCAGCCCCAGCATTTT; v_gene: TRBV27; d_gene: NA; j_gene: TRBJ1-5; abundance: NA